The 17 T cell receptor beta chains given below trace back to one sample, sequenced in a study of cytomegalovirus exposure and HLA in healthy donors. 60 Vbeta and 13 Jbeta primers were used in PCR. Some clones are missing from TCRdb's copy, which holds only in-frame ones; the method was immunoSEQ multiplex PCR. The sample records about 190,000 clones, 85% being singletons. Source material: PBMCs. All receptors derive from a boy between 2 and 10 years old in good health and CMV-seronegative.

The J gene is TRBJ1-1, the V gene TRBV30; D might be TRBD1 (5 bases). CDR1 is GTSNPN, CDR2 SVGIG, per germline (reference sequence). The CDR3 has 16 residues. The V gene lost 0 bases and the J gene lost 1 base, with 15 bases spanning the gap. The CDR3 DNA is TGTGCCTGGAGTGTGTTGGGGGGGTTGACGAACACTGAAGCTTTCTTT. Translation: CAWSVLGGLTNTEAFF. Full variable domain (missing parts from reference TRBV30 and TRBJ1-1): SQTIHQWPATLVQPVGSPLSLECTVEGTSNPNLYWYRQAAGRGLQLLFYSVGIGQISSEVPQNLSASRPQDRQFILSSKKLLLSDSGFYLCAWSVLGGLTNTEAFFGQGTRLTVV.

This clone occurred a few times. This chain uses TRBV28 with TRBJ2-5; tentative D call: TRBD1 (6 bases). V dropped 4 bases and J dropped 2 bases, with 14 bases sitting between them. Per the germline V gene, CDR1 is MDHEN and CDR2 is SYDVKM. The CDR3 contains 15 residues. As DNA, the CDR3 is TGTGCCAGCAGTTCCCAGGACAGTTCTCAAGAGACCCAGTACTTC. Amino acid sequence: CASSSQDSSQETQYF.

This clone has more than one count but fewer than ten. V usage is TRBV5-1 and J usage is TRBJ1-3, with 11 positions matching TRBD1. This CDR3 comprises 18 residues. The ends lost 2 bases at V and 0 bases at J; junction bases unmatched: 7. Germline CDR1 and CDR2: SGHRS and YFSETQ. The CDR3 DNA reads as TGCGCCAGCAGCTTTGCCCCGGGACAGGGGGTCTCTGGAAACACCATATATTTT. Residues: CASSFAPGQGVSGNTIYF. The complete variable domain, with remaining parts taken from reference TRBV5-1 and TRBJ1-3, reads KAGVTQTPRYLIKTRGQQVTLSCSPISGHRSVSWYQQTPGQGLQFLFEYFSETQRNKGNFPGRFSGRQFSNSRSEMNVSTLELGDSALYLCASSFAPGQGVSGNTIYFGEGSWLTVV.

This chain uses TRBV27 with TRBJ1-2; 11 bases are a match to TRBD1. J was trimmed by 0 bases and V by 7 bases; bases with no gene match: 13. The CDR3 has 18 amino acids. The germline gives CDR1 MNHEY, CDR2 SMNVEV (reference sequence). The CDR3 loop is CASMRVRDRGGSNYGYTF. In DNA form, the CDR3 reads TGTGCCAGCATGAGAGTCCGGGACAGGGGGGGATCTAACTATGGCTACACCTTC.

CDR3 DNA sequence: TGTGCCAGCAGCTTAGTAACAGGGGGTTCTGAAGCTTTCTTT. This sequence encodes CASSLVTGGSEAFF. The chain links TRBV7-9 to TRBJ1-1, with TRBD1 identical over 8 bases. Germline CDR1 SEHNR, CDR2 FQNEAQ (reference sequence). The CDR3 is made up of 14 amino acids. The J segment lost 6 bases and the V segment lost 1 base, leaving 4 bases of the junction unmatched.

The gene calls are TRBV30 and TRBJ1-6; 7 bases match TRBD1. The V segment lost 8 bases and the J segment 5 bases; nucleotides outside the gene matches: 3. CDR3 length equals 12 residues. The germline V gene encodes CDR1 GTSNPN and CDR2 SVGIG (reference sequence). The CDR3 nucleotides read TGTGCCCCCGGGACAGATAATTCACCCCTCCACTTT. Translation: CAPGTDNSPLHF.

CDR3 nucleotide sequence: TGTGCCAGCAAAGGGGACTACGCCTACGAGCAGTACTTC. The encoded protein is CASKGDYAYEQYF. This chain connects TRBV7-2 to TRBJ2-7, with 7 bases lining up with TRBD2. The germline CDR1 and CDR2 sequences are SGHTA and FQGNSA. The junction had 5 bases not matched to a gene; V was cut back by 7 bases and J by 2 bases. The CDR3 is made up of 13 amino acids.

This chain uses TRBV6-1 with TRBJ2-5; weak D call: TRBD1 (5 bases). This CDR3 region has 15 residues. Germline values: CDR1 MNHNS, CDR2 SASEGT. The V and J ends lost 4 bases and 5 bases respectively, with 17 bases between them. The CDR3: CASSVDRPRGETQYF. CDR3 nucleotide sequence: TGTGCCAGCAGTGTAGACAGACCGAGAGGTGAGACCCAGTACTTC.

CDR3 in amino acids: CASSSGVGYEQYV. CDR3 sequence (DNA): TGTGCCAGCAGCTCGGGAGTCGGTTACGAGCAGTACGTC. The V gene is TRBV5-4, the J gene TRBJ2-7; possibly TRBD2 for D (6 bases). CDR1 and CDR2 (germline): SGHNT, YYREEE (reference sequence). The CDR3 spans 13 residues. Trimming cost V 3 bases and J 4 bases, with 11 bases left between them.

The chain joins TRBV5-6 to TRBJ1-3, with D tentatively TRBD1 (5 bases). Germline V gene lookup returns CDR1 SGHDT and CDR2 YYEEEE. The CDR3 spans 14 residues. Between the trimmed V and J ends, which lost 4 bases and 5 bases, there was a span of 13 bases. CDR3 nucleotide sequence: TGTGCCAGCAGCCTAACAGGAGACCGAAACACCATATATTTT. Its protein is CASSLTGDRNTIYF. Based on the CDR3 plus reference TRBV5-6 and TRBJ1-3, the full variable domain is DAGVTQSPTHLIKTRGQQVTLRCSPKSGHDTVSWYQQALGQGPQFIFQYYEEEERQRGNFPDRFSGHQFPNYSSELNVNALLLGDSALYLCASSLTGDRNTIYFGEGSWLTVV.

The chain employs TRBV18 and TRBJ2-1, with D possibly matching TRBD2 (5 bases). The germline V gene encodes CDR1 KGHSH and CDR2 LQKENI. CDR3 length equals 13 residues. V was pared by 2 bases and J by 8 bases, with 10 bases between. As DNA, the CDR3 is TGTGCCAGCTCACCAGAACTAGTTGATGAGCAGTTCTTC. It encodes CASSPELVDEQFF.

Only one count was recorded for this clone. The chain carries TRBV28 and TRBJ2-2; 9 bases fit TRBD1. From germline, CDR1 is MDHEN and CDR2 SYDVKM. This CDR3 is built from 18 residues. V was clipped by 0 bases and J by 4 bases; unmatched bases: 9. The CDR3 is CASSLWMVTGGTTGELFF. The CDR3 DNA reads TGTGCCAGCAGTTTATGGATGGTGACAGGGGGAACCACCGGGGAGCTGTTTTTT.

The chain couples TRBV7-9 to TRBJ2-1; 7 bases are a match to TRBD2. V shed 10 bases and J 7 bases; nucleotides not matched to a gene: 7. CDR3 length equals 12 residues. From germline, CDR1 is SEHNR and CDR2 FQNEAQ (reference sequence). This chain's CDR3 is CATGDYRNEQFF. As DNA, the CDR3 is TGTGCCACCGGGGACTACCGGAATGAGCAGTTCTTC.

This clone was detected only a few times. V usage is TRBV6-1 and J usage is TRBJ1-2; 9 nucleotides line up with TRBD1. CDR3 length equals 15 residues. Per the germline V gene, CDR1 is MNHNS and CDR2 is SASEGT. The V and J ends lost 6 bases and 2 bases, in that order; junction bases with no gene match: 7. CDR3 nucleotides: TGTGCCAGCAGACCCACAGGGGGCAGCAACTATGGCTACACCTTC. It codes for CASRPTGGSNYGYTF.

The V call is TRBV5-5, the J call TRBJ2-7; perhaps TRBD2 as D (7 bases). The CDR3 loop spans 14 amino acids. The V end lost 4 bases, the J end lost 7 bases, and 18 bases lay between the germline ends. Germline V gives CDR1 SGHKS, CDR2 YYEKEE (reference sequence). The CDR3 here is CASSRGGGSLEQYV. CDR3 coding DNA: TGTGCCAGCAGCCGAGGGGGGGGTTCTTTAGAGCAGTACGTC.

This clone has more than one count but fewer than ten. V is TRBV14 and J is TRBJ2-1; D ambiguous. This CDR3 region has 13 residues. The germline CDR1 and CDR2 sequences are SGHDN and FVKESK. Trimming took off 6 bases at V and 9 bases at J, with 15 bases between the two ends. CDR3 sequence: CASSLAERSEQFF. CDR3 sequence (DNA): TGTGCCAGCAGTTTGGCGGAAAGAAGTGAGCAGTTCTTC.

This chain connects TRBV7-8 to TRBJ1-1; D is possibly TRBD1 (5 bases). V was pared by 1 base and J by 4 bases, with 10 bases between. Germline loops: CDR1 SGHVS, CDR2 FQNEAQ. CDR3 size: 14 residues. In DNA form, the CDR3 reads TGTGCCAGCAGCTTAGAGGGTAGGGGCACTGAAGCTTTCTTT. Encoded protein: CASSLEGRGTEAFF. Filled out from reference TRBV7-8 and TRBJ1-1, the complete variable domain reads GAGVSQSPRYKVAKRGQDVALRCDPISGHVSLFWYQQALGQGPEFLTYFQNEAQLDKSGLPSDRFFAERPEGSVSTLKIQRTQQEDSAVYLCASSLEGRGTEAFFGQGTRLTVV.